These 17 T cell receptor beta chains were all obtained from the same sample, sequenced in a study of T-cell memory formation after mild COVID-19. MiXCR, run by TCRdb on the 5' RACE reads, gives a single entry per CDR3 protein. Among 210,000 or so distinct CDR3 sequences listed, 27% were seen once. Sequencing was performed on PBMCs or a T cell subset sorted from them (not recorded which). Receptors were obtained from an adult woman who had mild COVID-19 (a few samples of this study predate the infection). Cell type and time point are not known.

The rearrangement joins TRBV7-3 to TRBJ2-3; TRBD2 agrees at 8 bases. V shed 6 bases and J 1 base; nucleotides not matched to a gene: 9. The CDR3 sequence is 16 residues long. CDR1 SGHTA and CDR2 FQGTGA come from the germline V gene. The CDR3 spells CASRSNAGGRTDTQYF. DNA for the CDR3: TGTGCCAGCAGGTCCAACGCGGGAGGCCGCACAGATACGCAGTATTTT.

This CDR3 reads CASSLRTALYEQYF. The CDR3 DNA is TGTGCCAGCAGTCTCCGGACAGCCCTTTACGAGCAGTACTTC. The rearrangement uses TRBV12-3 or TRBV12-4 and TRBJ2-7; tentatively, D is TRBD1 (6 bases). This CDR3 contains 14 residues. The V end lost 5 bases, the J end lost 4 bases, and 15 bases lay between the germline ends.

This clonotype was found a few times. The CDR3: CATSRAGDSRAYNEQFF. The CDR3 DNA is TGTGCCACCAGCAGAGCGGGCGACAGCCGAGCCTACAATGAGCAGTTCTTC. V and J are TRBV15 and TRBJ2-1, with TRBD1 as a possible D gene (5 bases). V lost 1 base and J lost 2, with 15 bases in between. Germline CDR1 is LNHNV and CDR2 is YYDKDF (reference sequence). The CDR3 totals 17 residues.

CDR3 coding DNA: TGTGCCAGCAGTGAAGCCCCTTGGGTGGGAGGTGAAAAACTGTTTTTT. Protein product: CASSEAPWVGGEKLFF. The chain is built from TRBV6-1 and TRBJ1-4, with D uncertain. Trimming shortened V by 0 bases and J by 7 bases, and 15 bases separated the two germline ends. The CDR3 has 16 amino acids. CDR1 is MNHNS and CDR2 is SASEGT in the germline V gene.

The chain carries TRBV27 and TRBJ2-1, with unresolved D. Germline assignment: CDR1 MNHEY and CDR2 SMNVEV (reference sequence). The CDR3 spans 15 residues. Trimming pared 1 base from V and 0 bases from J, leaving 7 bases between. As DNA, the CDR3 is TGTGCCAGCAGTTTATTCCTGGCCTCCTACAATGAGCAGTTCTTC. Encoded protein: CASSLFLASYNEQFF.

This chain links TRBV27 with TRBJ2-7; tentative D call: TRBD2 (7 bases). The V and J ends lost 5 bases and 2 bases respectively, with 13 bases between them. Germline V gene data show CDR1 as MNHEY and CDR2 as SMNVEV (reference sequence). This CDR3 has 14 residues. The CDR3: CASSGGGPTYEQYF. The CDR3 DNA reads TGTGCCAGCAGTGGGGGGGGCCCGACCTACGAGCAGTACTTC.

The chain has TRBV10-2 and TRBJ1-6; tentative D call: TRBD1 (6 bases). Trimming took off 6 bases at V and 9 bases at J, with 24 bases between the two ends. CDR1 and CDR2 from the germline V gene are WSHSY and SAAADI. The CDR3 length is 17 residues. The CDR3 bases are TGCGCCAGCAGCCGAACAGGGCACCGAAATTCGGGTTCACCCCTCCACTTT. Translated, it gives CASSRTGHRNSGSPLHF.

V gene TRBV5-1 combines with J gene TRBJ2-3, with TRBD2 matching over 12 bases. Per the germline V gene, CDR1 is SGHRS and CDR2 is YFSETQ. The ends lost 3 bases at V and 3 bases at J; junction bases unmatched: 5. CDR3 length: 16 residues. The CDR3 region has the DNA TGCGCCAGCAGCTCGACTAGCGGGAGAATGACAGATACGCAGTATTTT. Protein: CASSSTSGRMTDTQYF. The full variable domain, rest sourced from reference TRBV5-1 and TRBJ2-3, is KAGVTQTPRYLIKTRGQQVTLSCSPISGHRSVSWYQQTPGQGLQFLFEYFSETQRNKGNFPGRFSGRQFSNSRSEMNVSTLELGDSALYLCASSSTSGRMTDTQYFGPGTRLTVL.

The chain couples TRBV3-1 to TRBJ2-2; D is perhaps TRBD1 or TRBD2 (6 bases each). CDR1 and CDR2 from the germline V gene are LGHDT and YNNKEL (reference sequence). The CDR3 length is 15 residues. Deletions cut 2 bases from V and 6 bases from J, with 13 bases between. For the CDR3, the DNA is TGTGCCAGCAGCCAAAGGGGGGCGGCCGCCGGGGAGCTGTTTTTT. Translated: CASSQRGAAAGELFF.

The chain couples TRBV7-2 to TRBJ2-1; TRBD2 matches at 14 bases. Germline loops: CDR1 SGHTA, CDR2 FQGNSA. V was pared by 2 bases and J by 8 bases, with 5 bases of the junction left unmatched. The CDR3 runs to 16 residues. CDR3 in DNA: TGTGCCAGCAGCTTACCGGGACTAGCGGGAGCCTATGAGCAGTTCTTC. Protein sequence: CASSLPGLAGAYEQFF.

This clonotype turned up a few times. This sequence joins TRBV24-1 and TRBJ2-3, with TRBD2 as a possible D gene (6 bases). The V gene lost 3 bases and the J gene lost 0 bases, with 18 bases spanning the gap. Per germline, CDR1 KGHDR and CDR2 SFDVKD. The CDR3 length is 18 residues. The CDR3 nucleotides are TGTGCCACCAGTGATCCGGGGGACCTGACTTCTAGCACAGATACGCAGTATTTT. Protein product: CATSDPGDLTSSTDTQYF.

This clonotype was seen a handful of times. The V call is TRBV7-3, the J call TRBJ2-5; TRBD2 matches 16 bases. The CDR3 has 16 amino acids. The V gene's germline CDR1 is SGHTA and CDR2 FQGTGA. The V and J ends lost 5 bases and 5 bases, in that order; junction bases with no gene match: 5. As DNA, the CDR3 is TGTGCCAGCAGCCCCGGGACTAGCGGGAGGGCGGAGACCCAGTACTTC. Translation gives CASSPGTSGRAETQYF.

The genes are TRBV5-1 and TRBJ1-2; a weak D match, TRBD1 (6 bases). The CDR3 has 16 residues. The V gene lost 0 bases and the J gene lost 4 bases, with 16 bases spanning the gap. Germline CDR1 SGHRS, CDR2 YFSETQ. CDR3 loop: CASSLVAGASPYGYTF. CDR3 in DNA: TGCGCCAGCAGCTTGGTGGCGGGGGCGAGCCCCTATGGCTACACCTTC.

The rearrangement links TRBV11-2 to TRBJ2-2, with TRBD1 matching over 7 bases. Germline V gene sequence: CDR1 SGHAT, CDR2 FQNNGV. This CDR3 is built from 16 residues. V shed 5 bases and J 2 bases; nucleotides not matched to a gene: 8. Here the CDR3 reads CASSVTGTANTGELFF. Here the CDR3 DNA reads TGTGCCAGCAGCGTAACCGGGACAGCAAACACCGGGGAGCTGTTTTTT.

The chain links TRBV12-3 or TRBV12-4 to TRBJ2-1, with D maybe TRBD1 (7 bases). The CDR3 has 15 residues. V lost 7 bases and J lost 10, with 23 bases in between. CDR3 loop: CASTPGGYGGWEQFF. The CDR3 DNA is TGTGCCAGCACCCCAGGGGGGTACGGCGGGTGGGAGCAGTTCTTC.

The chain couples TRBV5-5 to TRBJ1-6, with 8 bases matching TRBD1. Germline V gene sequence: CDR1 SGHKS, CDR2 YYEKEE (reference sequence). J was trimmed by 10 bases and V by 4 bases; bases with no gene match: 10. This CDR3 has 15 residues. The CDR3 nucleotides read TGTGCCAGCAGCCTCACGACAGGGGTTGGGTCACCCCTCCACTTT. Its protein is CASSLTTGVGSPLHF.

Ten or more counts support this clonotype. The J gene is TRBJ2-7, the V gene TRBV3-1, with TRBD1 matching over 7 bases. CDR3 length: 14 amino acids. The germline V gene encodes CDR1 LGHDT and CDR2 YNNKEL (reference sequence). The V and J ends lost 8 bases and 0 bases, in that order; junction bases with no gene match: 7. The CDR3 region is CASSTGISSYEQYF. CDR3 coding DNA: TGTGCCAGCTCGACAGGGATAAGCTCCTACGAGCAGTACTTC.